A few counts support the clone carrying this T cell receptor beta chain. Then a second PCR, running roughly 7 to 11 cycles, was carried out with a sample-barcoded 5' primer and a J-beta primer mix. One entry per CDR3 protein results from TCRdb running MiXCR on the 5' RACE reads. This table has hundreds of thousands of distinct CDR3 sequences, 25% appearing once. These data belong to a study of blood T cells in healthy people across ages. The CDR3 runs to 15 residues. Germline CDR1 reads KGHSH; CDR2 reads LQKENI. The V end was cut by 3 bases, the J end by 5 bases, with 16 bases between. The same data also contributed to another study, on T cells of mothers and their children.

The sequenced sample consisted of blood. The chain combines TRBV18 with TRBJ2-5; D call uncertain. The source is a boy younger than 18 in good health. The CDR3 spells CASSPPGLGLETQYF. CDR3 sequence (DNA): TGTGCCAGCTCACCCCCAGGCCTAGGATTGGAGACCCAGTACTTC.